This T cell receptor (beta chain) derives from a study of CXCR3-negative and CXCR3-positive naive CD8 T cells (dated by TCRdb to about 2019). A note on the overall study: In total, 130 million to 150 million TRB reads were obtained, which works out to roughly 1.5 +/- 0.3 million reads per library. The diversity and physicochemical repertoire analyses included 11 donors pooled from two independent experiments. Naive subsets from about five donors and memory cells from 3 donors were included in the TRBV-TRBJ cluster analysis.

What the work shows at the level of the full study, not this receptor alone: CXCR3 expression partially decreased after cryopreservation, so most assays used freshly isolated PBMCs. Naive CXCR3-negative and CXCR3-positive cells from the same donor showed similar TRBV-TRBJ usage, whereas memory cells showed distinct patterns. Repertoire diversity was comparably high in both naive subsets but much lower in memory CD8+ T cells. Because surface CD5, which has been linked to self-reactivity in mice, was comparable between naive subsets, TCR interaction strength was also inferred from TRB CDR3 physicochemical properties.

The CDR3 spans 14 residues, from the cysteine through the phenylalanine. Only the protein is available. The germline V gene provides CDR1 LGHNA and CDR2 YSLEER. For sequencing, a NextSeq 550 was employed. The Human TCR Profiling Kit (MiLaboratory) was used to make UMI-labeled 5' RACE TRB cDNA libraries. The full amount of extracted RNA was used for cDNA synthesis, and the full amount of resulting cDNA was used for PCR amplification. Libraries were prepared in parallel with an identical number of PCR cycles. The authors processed their data as follows. MIGEC and MiXCR extracted about 49,000 +/- 11,000 unique UMI-labeled TRB cDNA molecules per library, requiring at least two reads per UMI. An average of approximately 40,000 +/- 10,000 functional in-frame TRB CDR3 nucleotide clonotypes without stop codons was found per library. After downsampling to 5000 UMI-labeled TRB molecules per sample, diversity metrics such as normalized Shannon-Wiener and Chao1 were calculated in VDJtools. VDJtools was used to calculate clonotype-size-weighted physicochemical properties of the central five CDR3 residues, namely interaction energy, strength, volume and Kidera factor 4. Reprocessed by TCRdb, the reads give a single entry per CDR3 protein sequence, without DNA. TCRdb's processing, not the study's, gives the V and J calls here. This sample's clone table shows about 30,000 distinct CDR3 sequences. The top ten clonotypes cover approximately 10% of the sample.

A note on this clonotype: There is no known antigen for this receptor.

For each CD8+ T cell subset, flow sorting was done in triplicate, and 310,000 or so cells per subset went directly into RLT lysis buffer. Using standard density gradient centrifugation, peripheral blood mononuclear cells were isolated from buffy coats. Total RNA was extracted from sorted cells with an RNeasy Mini Kit. Sequenced input: memory CD8+ T cells from blood. According to the study, the label for this sample's cell subset or site signals: conventional CD8+ memory T cells (TMEM), sorted as controls. The V gene is TRBV4-3 and the J gene is TRBJ2-7. The origin of this receptor is a human donor in good health. Some clones in this sample may be carry-over from other donors' samples. The CDR3 corresponds to CASSQVLYTYEQYF.